This TCR beta chain was recorded in a study of T-cell reconstitution after alpha-beta-depleted transplantation in children. Whole-study findings and limits: Expanded graft clones numbering several hundred reportedly gave rise to alpha-beta T cells about two months after transplant.

Preparing the TCRbeta library involved the use of unique molecular identifiers. TCRdb independently ran MiXCR on the PCR reads; one entry per CDR3 protein. Here the sample spans some 600,000 distinct CDR3 sequences, about an eighth being singletons. Many counts were recorded for this clonotype. The target antigen is unknown. Looked up from germline, CDR1 is DFQATT and CDR2 is SNEGSKA (reference sequence). V was pared by 3 bases and J by 0 bases, with 4 bases of the junction left unmatched. CDR3 length: 14 residues. This sample comprised PBMCs, mostly from graft donor cells, obtained 360 days after TCRalphabeta/CD19-depleted stem cell transplant. This chain joins TRBV20-1 and TRBJ2-5, with 7 bases aligning to TRBD2. The receptor was derived from a male patient younger than 18 who had a stem cell transplant for acute myeloid leukemia, so the T cells may come from the graft donor. The CDR3 DNA reads TGCAGTGCTAGCCCTGCGGGGGACCAAGAGACCCAGTACTTC. Translation: CSASPAGDQETQYF.